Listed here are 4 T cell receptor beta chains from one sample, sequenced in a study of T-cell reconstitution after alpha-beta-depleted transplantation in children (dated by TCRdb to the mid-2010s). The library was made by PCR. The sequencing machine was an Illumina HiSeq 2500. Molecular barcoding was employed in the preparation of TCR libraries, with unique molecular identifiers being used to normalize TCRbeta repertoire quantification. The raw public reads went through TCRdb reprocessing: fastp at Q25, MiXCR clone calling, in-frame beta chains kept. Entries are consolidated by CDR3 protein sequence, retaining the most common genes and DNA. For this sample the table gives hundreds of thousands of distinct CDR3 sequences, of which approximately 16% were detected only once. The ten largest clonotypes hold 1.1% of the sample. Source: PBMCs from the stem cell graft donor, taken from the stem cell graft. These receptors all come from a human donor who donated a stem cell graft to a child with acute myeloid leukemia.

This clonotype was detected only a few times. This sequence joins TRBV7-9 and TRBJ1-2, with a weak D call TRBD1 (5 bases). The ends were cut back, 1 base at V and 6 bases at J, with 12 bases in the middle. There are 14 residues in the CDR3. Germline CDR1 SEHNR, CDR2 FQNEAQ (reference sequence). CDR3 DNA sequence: TGTGCCAGCAGCTTAGTGGGGGTGACGGATGGCTACACCTTC. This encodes CASSLVGVTDGYTF.

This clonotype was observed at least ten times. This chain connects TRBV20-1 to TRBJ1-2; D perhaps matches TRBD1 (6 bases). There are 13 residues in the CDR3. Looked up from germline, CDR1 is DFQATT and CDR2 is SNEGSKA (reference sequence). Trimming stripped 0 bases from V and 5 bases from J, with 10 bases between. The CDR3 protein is CSARDRGGYGYTF. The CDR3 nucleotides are TGCAGTGCTAGAGACAGGGGCGGGTATGGCTACACCTTC.

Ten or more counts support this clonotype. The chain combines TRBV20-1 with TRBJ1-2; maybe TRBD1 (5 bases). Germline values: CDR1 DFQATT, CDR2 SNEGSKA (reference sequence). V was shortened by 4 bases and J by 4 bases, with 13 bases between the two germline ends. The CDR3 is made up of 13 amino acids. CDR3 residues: CSAKGGDTYGYTF. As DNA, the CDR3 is TGCAGTGCTAAAGGAGGGGATACCTATGGCTACACCTTC.

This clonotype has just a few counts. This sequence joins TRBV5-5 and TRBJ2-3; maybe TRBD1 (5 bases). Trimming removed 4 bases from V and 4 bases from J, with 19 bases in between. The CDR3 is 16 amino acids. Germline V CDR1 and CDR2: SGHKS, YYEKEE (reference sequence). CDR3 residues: CASSRRTSLSPDTQYF. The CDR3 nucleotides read TGTGCCAGCAGCCGAAGGACAAGTCTCAGCCCAGATACGCAGTATTTT.